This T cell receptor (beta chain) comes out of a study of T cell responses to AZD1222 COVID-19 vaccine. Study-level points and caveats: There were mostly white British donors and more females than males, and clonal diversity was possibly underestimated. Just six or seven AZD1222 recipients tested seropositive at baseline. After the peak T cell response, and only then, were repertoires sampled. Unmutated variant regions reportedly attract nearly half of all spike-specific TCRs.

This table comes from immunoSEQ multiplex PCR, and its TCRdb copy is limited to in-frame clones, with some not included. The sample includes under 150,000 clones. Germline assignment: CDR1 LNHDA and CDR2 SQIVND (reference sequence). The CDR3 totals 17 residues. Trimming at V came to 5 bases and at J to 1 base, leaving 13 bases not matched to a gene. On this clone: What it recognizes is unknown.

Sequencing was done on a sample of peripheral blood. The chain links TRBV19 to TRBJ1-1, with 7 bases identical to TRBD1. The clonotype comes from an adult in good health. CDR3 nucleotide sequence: TGTGCCAGTAGTGTCCGGACAGGCGACTATACGAACACTGAAGCTTTCTTT. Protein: CASSVRTGDYTNTEAFF.